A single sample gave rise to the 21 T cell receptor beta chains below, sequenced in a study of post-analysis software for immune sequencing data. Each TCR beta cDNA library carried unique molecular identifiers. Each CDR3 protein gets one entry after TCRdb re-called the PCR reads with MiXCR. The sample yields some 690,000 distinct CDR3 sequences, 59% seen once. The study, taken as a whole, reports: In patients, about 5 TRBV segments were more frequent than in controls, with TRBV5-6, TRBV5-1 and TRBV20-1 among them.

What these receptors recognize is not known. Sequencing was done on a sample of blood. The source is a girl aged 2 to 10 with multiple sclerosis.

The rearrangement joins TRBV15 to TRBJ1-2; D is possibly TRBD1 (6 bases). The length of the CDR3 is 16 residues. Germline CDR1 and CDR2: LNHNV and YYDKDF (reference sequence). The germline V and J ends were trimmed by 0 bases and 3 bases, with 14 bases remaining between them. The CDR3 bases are TGTGCCACCAGCAGAGATCCGGGGGCAGTCCACTATGGCTACACCTTC. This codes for CATSRDPGAVHYGYTF.

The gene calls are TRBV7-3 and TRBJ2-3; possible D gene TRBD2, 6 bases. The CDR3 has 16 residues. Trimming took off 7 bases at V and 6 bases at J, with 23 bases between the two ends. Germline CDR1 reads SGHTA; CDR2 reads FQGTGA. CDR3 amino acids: CASNYGGRIPVDTQYF. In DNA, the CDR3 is TGTGCCAGCAACTATGGAGGGAGGATCCCTGTGGATACGCAGTATTTT.

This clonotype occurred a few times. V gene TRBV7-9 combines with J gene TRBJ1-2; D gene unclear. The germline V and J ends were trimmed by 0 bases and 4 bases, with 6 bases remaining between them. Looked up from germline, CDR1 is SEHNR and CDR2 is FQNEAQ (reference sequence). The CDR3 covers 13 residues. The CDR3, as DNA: TGTGCCAGCAGCTTAGCGAACCTCTATGGCTACACCTTC. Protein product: CASSLANLYGYTF.

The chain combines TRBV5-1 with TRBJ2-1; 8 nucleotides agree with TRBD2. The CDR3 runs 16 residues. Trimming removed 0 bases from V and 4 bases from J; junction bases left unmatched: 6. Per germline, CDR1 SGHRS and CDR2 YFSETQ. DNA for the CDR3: TGCGCCAGCAGCTTGGTGGCGGGGGGAACATACAATGAGCAGTTCTTC. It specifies CASSLVAGGTYNEQFF. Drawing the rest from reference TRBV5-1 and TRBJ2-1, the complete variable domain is KAGVTQTPRYLIKTRGQQVTLSCSPISGHRSVSWYQQTPGQGLQFLFEYFSETQRNKGNFPGRFSGRQFSNSRSEMNVSTLELGDSALYLCASSLVAGGTYNEQFFGPGTRLTVL.

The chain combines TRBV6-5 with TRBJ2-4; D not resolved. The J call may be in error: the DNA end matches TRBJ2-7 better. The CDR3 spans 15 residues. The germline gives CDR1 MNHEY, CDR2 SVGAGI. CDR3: CASSARSAHPYEQYF. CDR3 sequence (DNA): TGTGCCAGCAGTGCACGGTCGGCCCACCCCTACGAGCAGTACTTC.

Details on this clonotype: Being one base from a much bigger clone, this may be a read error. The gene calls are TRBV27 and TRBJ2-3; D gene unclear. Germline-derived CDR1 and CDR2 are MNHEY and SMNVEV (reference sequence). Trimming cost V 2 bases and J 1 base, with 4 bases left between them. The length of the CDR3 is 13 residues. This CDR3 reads CASSLHGTDTQYF. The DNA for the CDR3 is TGTGCCAGCAGTTTACACGGCACAGATACGCAGTATTTT.

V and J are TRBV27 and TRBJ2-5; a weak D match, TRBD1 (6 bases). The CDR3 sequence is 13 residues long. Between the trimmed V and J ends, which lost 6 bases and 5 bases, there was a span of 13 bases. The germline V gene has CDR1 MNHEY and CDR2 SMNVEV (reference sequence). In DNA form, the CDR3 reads TGTGCCAGCAGAAACAGGGTCGGCGAGACCCAGTACTTC. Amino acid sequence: CASRNRVGETQYF.

The CDR3 DNA reads as TGTGCCAGCAGTGGACAGGGGGCTTCTGGGGCCAACGTCCTGACTTTC. Translating gives CASSGQGASGANVLTF. The chain employs TRBV2 and TRBJ2-6; 10 positions match TRBD1. The V gene end was trimmed by 4 bases and the J gene end by 1 base; junction bases not matched to a gene: 1. The CDR3 contains 16 residues. Germline CDR1 and CDR2: SNHLY and FYNNEI.

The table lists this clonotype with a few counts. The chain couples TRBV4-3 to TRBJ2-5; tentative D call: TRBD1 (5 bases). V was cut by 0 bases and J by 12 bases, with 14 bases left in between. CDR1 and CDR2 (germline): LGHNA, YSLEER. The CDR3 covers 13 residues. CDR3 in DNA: TGCGCCAGCAGCCAAGATCGACAGCGAGAAAAGTACTTC. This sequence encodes CASSQDRQREKYF.

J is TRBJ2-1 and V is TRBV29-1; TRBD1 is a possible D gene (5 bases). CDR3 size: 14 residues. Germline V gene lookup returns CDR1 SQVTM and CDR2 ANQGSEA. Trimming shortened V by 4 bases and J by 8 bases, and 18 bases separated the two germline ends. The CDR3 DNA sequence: TGCAGCGTTGGGCGGCGGCAGGGATGTGATGAGCAGTTCTTC. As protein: CSVGRRQGCDEQFF.

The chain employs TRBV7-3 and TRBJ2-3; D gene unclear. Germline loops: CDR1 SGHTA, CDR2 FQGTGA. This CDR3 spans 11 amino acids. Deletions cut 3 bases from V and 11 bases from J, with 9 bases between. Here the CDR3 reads CASSLGSLQYF. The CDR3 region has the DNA TGTGCCAGCAGCTTGGGGTCTCTGCAGTATTTT.

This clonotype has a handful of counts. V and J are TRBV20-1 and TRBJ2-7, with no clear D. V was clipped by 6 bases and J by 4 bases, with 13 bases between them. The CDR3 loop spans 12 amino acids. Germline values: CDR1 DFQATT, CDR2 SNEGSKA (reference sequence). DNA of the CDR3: TGCAGTGCCAGAATCTCTGGGTACGAGCAGTACTTC. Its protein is CSARISGYEQYF.

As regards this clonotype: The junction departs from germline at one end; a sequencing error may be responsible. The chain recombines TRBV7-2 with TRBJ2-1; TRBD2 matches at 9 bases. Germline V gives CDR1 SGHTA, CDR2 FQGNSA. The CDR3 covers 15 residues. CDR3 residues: CASPRTGLACNEQFF. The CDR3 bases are TGTGCCAGCCCCCGGACGGGACTAGCCTGCAATGAACAGTTCTTC.

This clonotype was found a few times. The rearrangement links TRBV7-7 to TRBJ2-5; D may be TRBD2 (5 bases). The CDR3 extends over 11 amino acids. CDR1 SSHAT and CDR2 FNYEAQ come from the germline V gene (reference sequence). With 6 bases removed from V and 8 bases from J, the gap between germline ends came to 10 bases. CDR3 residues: CASSSGVTQYF. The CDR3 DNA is TGTGCCAGCAGTTCCGGGGTCACCCAGTACTTC.

The CDR3 bases are TGCGCCAGCAGCCAAGGGGGTAGCGGGAGGGCACCCTACAATGAGCAGTTCTTC. Translating gives CASSQGGSGRAPYNEQFF. The chain recombines TRBV4-1 with TRBJ2-1, with 11 bases lining up with TRBD2. The CDR3 covers 18 residues. Unmatched junction bases numbered 7, after V lost 1 base and J lost 2 bases. Germline-derived CDR1 and CDR2 are MGHRA and YSYEKL.

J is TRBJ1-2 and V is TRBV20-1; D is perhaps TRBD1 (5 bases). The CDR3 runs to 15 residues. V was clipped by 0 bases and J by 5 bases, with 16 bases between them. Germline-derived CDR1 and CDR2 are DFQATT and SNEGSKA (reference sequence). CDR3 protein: CSARDLTVLDYGYTF. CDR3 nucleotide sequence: TGCAGTGCTAGAGATCTGACAGTCCTGGATTATGGCTACACCTTC.

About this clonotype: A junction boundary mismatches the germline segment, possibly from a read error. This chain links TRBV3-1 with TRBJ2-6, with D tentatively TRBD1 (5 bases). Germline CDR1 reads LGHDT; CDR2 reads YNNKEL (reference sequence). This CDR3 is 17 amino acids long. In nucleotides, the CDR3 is TGTGCCAGCAGCCAAGATAGGCCGAACTCTGGGGCCAACGTCCGGACTTTC. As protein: CASSQDRPNSGANVRTF.

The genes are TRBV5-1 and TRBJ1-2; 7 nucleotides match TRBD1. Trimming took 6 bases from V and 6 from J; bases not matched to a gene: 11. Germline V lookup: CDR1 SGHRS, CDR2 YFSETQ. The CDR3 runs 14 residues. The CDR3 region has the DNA TGCGCCAGCACCCTTCTACAGGGGCTGGATGGCTACACCTTC. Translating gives CASTLLQGLDGYTF.

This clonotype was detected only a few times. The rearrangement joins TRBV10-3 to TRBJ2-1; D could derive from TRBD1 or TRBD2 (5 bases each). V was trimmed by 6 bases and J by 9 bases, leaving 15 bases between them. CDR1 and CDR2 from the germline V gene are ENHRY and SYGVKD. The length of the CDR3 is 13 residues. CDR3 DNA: TGTGCCATCAGCGACTCTCGTGGGGGTGAGCAGTTCTTC. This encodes CAISDSRGGEQFF.

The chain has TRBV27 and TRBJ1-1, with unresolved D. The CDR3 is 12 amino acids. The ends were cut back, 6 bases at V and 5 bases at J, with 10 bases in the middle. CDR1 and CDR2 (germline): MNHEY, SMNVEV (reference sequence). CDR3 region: CASRQYGTEAFF. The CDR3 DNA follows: TGTGCCAGCAGGCAATATGGGACTGAAGCTTTCTTT.

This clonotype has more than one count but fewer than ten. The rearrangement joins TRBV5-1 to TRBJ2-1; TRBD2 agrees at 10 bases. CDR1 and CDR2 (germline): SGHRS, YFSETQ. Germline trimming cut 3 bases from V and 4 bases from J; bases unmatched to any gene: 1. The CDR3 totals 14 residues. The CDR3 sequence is CASSSAGGYNEQFF. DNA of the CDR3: TGCGCCAGCAGCTCAGCGGGAGGGTACAATGAGCAGTTCTTC.